Shown below are 21 T cell receptor beta chains from a single sample sequenced in a study of shared clonotypes between healthy human individuals (dated by TCRdb to 2020 to 2021). Library construction relied on the immunoSEQ multiplex PCR assay. Entries here come from immuneACCESS through TCRdb and include only in-frame sequences with V and J called. Some clones fail to appear in such tables; in the studies checked, an unresolved V gene covers under half of the shortfall, and the cause of the remainder is unknown. Counted in this sample were about 470,000 clones; about 85% of them appeared once. The ten most abundant clones make up approximately 13% of the sample. The specimen was PBMCs. These receptors came from a woman aged 40 to 50 in good health. Some clones in this sample may be carry-over from other donors' samples.

The gene calls are TRBV14 and TRBJ1-4, with D perhaps matching TRBD1 (6 bases). The germline CDR1 and CDR2 sequences are SGHDN and FVKESK. V was cut by 2 bases and J by 8 bases, with 12 bases left in between. This CDR3 has 14 residues. The CDR3 is CASSQNRVGEKLFF. The CDR3 nucleotides read TGTGCCAGCAGCCAAAACAGGGTGGGAGAAAAACTGTTTTTT.

The chain recombines TRBV6-6 with TRBJ2-2; TRBD2 is a possible D gene (5 bases). With 6 bases removed from V and 7 bases from J, the gap between germline ends came to 21 bases. Germline V gene lookup returns CDR1 MNHNY and CDR2 SVGAGI (reference sequence). The CDR3 spans 16 residues. The CDR3 nucleotides read TGTGCCAGCAGCCACGCCTTAGCACTAGGTGGCGGGGAGCTGTTTTTT. Its protein is CASSHALALGGGELFF.

The chain carries TRBV2 and TRBJ2-3; a possible D gene is TRBD1 (5 bases). This CDR3 is built from 13 residues. The germline V gene has CDR1 SNHLY and CDR2 FYNNEI. V lost 2 bases and J lost 6, with 9 bases in between. CDR3 amino acids: CASSEQGLDTQYF. CDR3 coding DNA: TGTGCCAGCAGTGAACAGGGCTTGGATACGCAGTATTTT.

V is TRBV9 and J is TRBJ1-4; no firm D call. V lost 2 bases, J lost 4 bases, and 9 bases lay in between. Germline V gene data show CDR1 as SGDLS and CDR2 as YYNGEE. The CDR3 loop spans 14 amino acids. CDR3 bases: TGTGCCAGCAGCGTTGGAAGGGTTAATGAAAAACTGTTTTTT. As protein: CASSVGRVNEKLFF.

The chain joins TRBV14 to TRBJ2-7, with TRBD2 identical over 7 bases. CDR1 and CDR2 from the germline V gene are SGHDN and FVKESK. CDR3 length: 15 amino acids. V lost 3 bases and J lost 6; bases outside the gene matches: 11. The CDR3 reads CASSHLTGTTGEQYF. CDR3 DNA: TGTGCCAGCAGCCACCTAACCGGGACTACCGGCGAGCAGTACTTC.

The rearrangement joins TRBV9 to TRBJ2-3; tentatively, D is TRBD1 (5 bases). The CDR3 has 16 residues. V was trimmed by 0 bases and J by 0 bases, leaving 11 bases between them. CDR1 is SGDLS and CDR2 is YYNGEE in the germline V gene. CDR3: CASSVEGAPSTDTQYF. Written as DNA, the CDR3 is TGTGCCAGCAGCGTAGAAGGGGCACCGAGCACAGATACGCAGTATTTT.

This clone was observed a few times. This chain uses TRBV10-3 with TRBJ2-6, with D uncertain. CDR1 is ENHRY and CDR2 is SYGVKD in the germline V gene. The CDR3 consists of 15 residues. Trimming cost V 10 bases and J 0 bases, with 13 bases left between them. CDR3 residues: CASSWADSGANVLTF. DNA for the CDR3: TGTGCCAGCAGCTGGGCCGACTCTGGGGCCAACGTCCTGACTTTC.

CDR3 DNA: TGTGCCAGCAGCGGGGCGGAGAGCTACAATGAGCAGTTCTTC. Protein: CASSGAESYNEQFF. V gene TRBV7-3 combines with J gene TRBJ2-1, with D possibly TRBD1 on 5 matching bases. V dropped 5 bases and J dropped 3 bases, with 11 bases sitting between them. The V gene's germline CDR1 is SGHTA and CDR2 FQGTGA. The CDR3 sequence is 14 residues long.

The chain combines TRBV10-3 with TRBJ2-2, with D possibly matching TRBD2 (5 bases). The germline V gene encodes CDR1 ENHRY and CDR2 SYGVKD. The CDR3 consists of 15 residues. Trimming removed 0 bases from V and 0 bases from J, with 5 bases in between. The CDR3 bases are TGTGCCATCAGTGAGTCGGGAGCGAACACCGGGGAGCTGTTTTTT. Protein: CAISESGANTGELFF.

The chain combines TRBV10-1 with TRBJ2-7; D is undetermined. CDR1 and CDR2 (germline): WNHNN, SYGVQD (reference sequence). This CDR3 has 15 residues. V was shortened by 0 bases and J by 0 bases, with 9 bases between the two germline ends. The CDR3 DNA is TGCGCCAGCAGTGAGTCGGTCGGTAGCTCCTACGAGCAGTACTTC. This sequence encodes CASSESVGSSYEQYF.

J is TRBJ1-2 and V is TRBV7-8; D is perhaps TRBD1 (6 bases). Deletions cut 1 base from V and 4 bases from J, with 22 bases between. The CDR3 extends over 18 amino acids. Germline values: CDR1 SGHVS, CDR2 FQNEAQ. Here the CDR3 DNA reads TGTGCCAGCAGCTTAGAGCCGGGACAACGAACCGTCTTCTATGGCTACACCTTC. Translated: CASSLEPGQRTVFYGYTF.

This rearrangement joins TRBV30 to TRBJ1-3; D may be TRBD1 (5 bases). V was trimmed by 0 bases and J by 0 bases, leaving 9 bases between them. The CDR3 contains 15 residues. Germline CDR1 GTSNPN, CDR2 SVGIG (reference sequence). DNA for the CDR3: TGTGCCTGGAGTGTACCGACAGCCTCTGGAAACACCATATATTTT. This sequence encodes CAWSVPTASGNTIYF.

The chain joins TRBV4-1 to TRBJ2-7; D is perhaps TRBD2 (5 bases). The germline V gene encodes CDR1 MGHRA and CDR2 YSYEKL. The ends were cut back, 2 bases at V and 3 bases at J, with 14 bases in the middle. The CDR3 extends over 15 amino acids. The DNA of the CDR3 is TGCGCCAGCAGCCAACCGGGGAGTAGCCACTACGAGCAGTACTTC. Its protein is CASSQPGSSHYEQYF.

The V and J genes are TRBV4-2 and TRBJ2-7, with 15 bases identical to TRBD2. J was trimmed by 3 bases and V by 0 bases; bases with no gene match: 6. The CDR3 extends over 18 amino acids. CDR1 is LGHNA, CDR2 YNFKEQ, per germline. In DNA form, the CDR3 reads TGTGCCAGCAGCCAAGAAGGACTAGCGGGAGGGCTTGTCTACGAGCAGTACTTC. Residues: CASSQEGLAGGLVYEQYF.

In the case of this clone: One base away lies a much larger clone, so this may be a sequencing read error. This chain uses TRBV27 with TRBJ2-1; 11 positions match TRBD2. V was clipped by 6 bases and J by 1 base; unmatched bases: 2. Germline V lookup: CDR1 MNHEY, CDR2 SMNVEV (reference sequence). The CDR3 is 15 residues long. CDR3: CASSRLAGSYNEQFF. CDR3 sequence (DNA): TGTGCCAGCAGCCGACTAGCGGGATCCTACAATGAGCAGTTCTTC.

The CDR3 loop is CASSLRSGMNTEAFF. CDR3 DNA: TGTGCCAGCAGCTTGAGGAGTGGGATGAACACTGAAGCTTTCTTT. The chain links TRBV5-7 to TRBJ1-1; D remains unclear. TRBV5-7 is filed as an ORF, its function uncertain. Trimming removed 1 base at V and 0 bases at J, with 10 bases between. This CDR3 spans 15 amino acids.

The rearrangement joins TRBV15 to TRBJ2-7; D is perhaps TRBD2 (6 bases). The CDR3 is 12 amino acids. Trimming took off 5 bases at V and 4 bases at J, with 9 bases between the two ends. The V gene's germline CDR1 is LNHNV and CDR2 YYDKDF (reference sequence). The CDR3 loop reads CATSQGGYEQYF. CDR3 coding DNA: TGTGCCACCAGCCAGGGAGGTTACGAGCAGTACTTC.

The chain couples TRBV7-8 to TRBJ2-7, with D tentatively TRBD1 (5 bases). CDR1 and CDR2 (germline): SGHVS, FQNEAQ. The CDR3 has 12 amino acids. Trimming cost V 3 bases and J 12 bases, with 15 bases left between them. The CDR3 is CASSFGASLPYF. CDR3 sequence (DNA): TGTGCCAGCAGCTTTGGGGCCTCCCTGCCGTACTTC.

V usage is TRBV12-5 and J usage is TRBJ2-5, with D perhaps matching TRBD1 or TRBD2 (5 bases each). V lost 1 base, J lost 1 base, and 7 bases lay in between. Germline-derived CDR1 and CDR2 are LGHNT and FRNRAP. The length of the CDR3 is 14 residues. CDR3 sequence (DNA): TGTGCTAGTGGTTTGGGAGGGGTCCAAGAGACCCAGTACTTC. Translating gives CASGLGGVQETQYF. Full variable domain (rest looked up from reference TRBV12-5 and TRBJ2-5): DARVTQTPRHKVTEMGQEVTMRCQPILGHNTVFWYRQTMMQGLELLAYFRNRAPLDDSGMPKDRFSAEMPDATLATLKIQPSEPRDSAVYFCASGLGGVQETQYFGPGTRLLVL.

In regard to this clone: The same CDR3 can be traced to other DNA sequences in this sample. The gene calls are TRBV19 and TRBJ1-1; D not resolved. Germline CDR1 and CDR2: LNHDA and SQIVND (reference sequence). The V and J ends lost 3 bases and 5 bases respectively, with 7 bases between them. This CDR3 has 12 amino acids. The CDR3 DNA reads as TGTGCCAGTAGTATTTTAGGGACTGAAGCTTTCTTT. It yields the protein CASSILGTEAFF.

The chain employs TRBV10-1 and TRBJ2-2, with a possible D match to TRBD1 (5 bases). The CDR3 has 15 residues. V was pared by 5 bases and J by 0 bases, with 10 bases between. Germline V gene data show CDR1 as WNHNN and CDR2 as SYGVQD (reference sequence). CDR3 in amino acids: CASSFDSSNTGELFF. In nucleotides, the CDR3 is TGCGCCAGCAGTTTCGACAGTTCGAACACCGGGGAGCTGTTTTTT.